These 14 T cell receptor beta chains were all obtained from the same sample, sequenced in a study of blood T cell repertoires in COVID-19. Clones were sequenced by immunoSEQ multiplex PCR, and TCRdb holds only the in-frame ones, with some missing. The table includes 200,000 to 250,000 clones, roughly nine tenths detected once. The sample comprised peripheral blood. The receptors were sampled from a man in his forties or fifties with active or convalescent COVID-19.

The chain combines TRBV30 with TRBJ2-7; the D is unclear. CDR1 and CDR2 (germline): GTSNPN, SVGIG (reference sequence). Trimming removed 8 bases from V and 5 bases from J, with 16 bases in between. The CDR3 is made up of 12 amino acids. This chain's CDR3 is CAALGSVHEQYF. In DNA, the CDR3 is TGTGCCGCACTCGGCAGCGTCCACGAGCAGTACTTC.

This clone was detected only a few times. This chain connects TRBV18 to TRBJ1-6, with TRBD1 identical over 7 bases. J lost 7 bases, V lost 3 bases, and 6 bases had no gene match. The V gene's germline CDR1 is KGHSH and CDR2 LQKENI. This CDR3 spans 15 amino acids. The CDR3 region has the DNA TGTGCCAGCTCACCGTCCGGGACAGCAAATTCACCCCTCCACTTT. Residues: CASSPSGTANSPLHF.

The J gene is TRBJ2-1, the V gene TRBV4-1; 9 bases agree with TRBD2. Germline V gene lookup returns CDR1 MGHRA and CDR2 YSYEKL. Trimming at V came to 1 base and at J to 4 bases, leaving 5 bases not matched to a gene. The CDR3 has 16 amino acids. DNA for the CDR3: TGCGCCAGCAGCCAAGGTAGCGGGAGAGGGTACAATGAGCAGTTCTTC. Encoded protein: CASSQGSGRGYNEQFF.

The sample holds one count of this clone. This sequence joins TRBV7-7 and TRBJ2-5; 9 nucleotides align to TRBD1. This CDR3 spans 15 amino acids. Germline trimming cut 4 bases from V and 4 bases from J; bases unmatched to any gene: 7. Germline values: CDR1 SSHAT, CDR2 FNYEAQ (reference sequence). The CDR3 spells CASSSTGGLGETQYF. CDR3 nucleotide sequence: TGTGCCAGCAGCTCGACAGGGGGGTTGGGAGAGACCCAGTACTTC.

This clone is a singleton in its sample. This CDR3 is also generated by other DNA sequences in the sample. V is TRBV5-4 and J is TRBJ2-7; 8 bases fit TRBD1. From germline, CDR1 is SGHNT and CDR2 YYREEE (reference sequence). After removal of 0 bases from V and 5 bases from J, the junction contained 1 base not matched to a gene. The length of the CDR3 is 13 residues. The CDR3 DNA reads as TGTGCCAGCAGCTTGGACAGGGGGAACGAGCAGTACTTC. It codes for CASSLDRGNEQYF.

The genes are TRBV19 and TRBJ2-3; D is ambiguous. The CDR3 is 15 residues long. Germline loops: CDR1 LNHDA, CDR2 SQIVND (reference sequence). V was clipped by 3 bases and J by 2 bases, with 12 bases between them. This CDR3 reads CASSISGSDTDTQYF. DNA of the CDR3: TGTGCCAGTAGTATCTCGGGTTCTGACACAGATACGCAGTATTTT.

The gene calls are TRBV7-9 and TRBJ2-2, with 7 bases matching TRBD2. Germline values: CDR1 SEHNR, CDR2 FQNEAQ (reference sequence). CDR3 length: 14 residues. V lost 5 bases and J lost 6; bases outside the gene matches: 6. DNA of the CDR3: TGTGCCAGCAGCCCCGCTGGGAGGGCCGGGGAGCTGTTTTTT. Encoded protein: CASSPAGRAGELFF.

This chain uses TRBV2 with TRBJ2-1; TRBD2 agrees at 11 bases. The CDR3 runs to 16 residues. After removal of 4 bases from V and 6 bases from J, the junction contained 8 bases not matched to a gene. The germline V gene has CDR1 SNHLY and CDR2 FYNNEI. CDR3 sequence reads: CASSGPGLAGGNEQFF. The CDR3 nucleotides are TGTGCCAGCAGTGGCCCCGGGCTAGCGGGAGGCAATGAGCAGTTCTTC.

The chain uses TRBV9 and TRBJ1-4; D not resolved. There are 12 residues in the CDR3. Trimming removed 3 bases at V and 7 bases at J, with 7 bases between. Germline V gives CDR1 SGDLS, CDR2 YYNGEE. The CDR3: CASSANGEKLFF. DNA for the CDR3: TGTGCCAGCAGCGCTAATGGTGAAAAACTGTTTTTT.

As DNA, the CDR3 is TGTGCCAGCAGTTTCACAGGGTATAATTCACCCCTCCACTTT. Its translation: CASSFTGYNSPLHF. The chain uses TRBV28 and TRBJ1-6, with D possibly being TRBD1 (6 bases). Trimming removed 3 bases at V and 4 bases at J, with 7 bases between. There are 14 residues in the CDR3. Germline-derived CDR1 and CDR2 are MDHEN and SYDVKM.

The V gene is TRBV7-3, the J gene TRBJ2-1, with D unclear. The CDR3 sequence is 17 residues long. Trimming left V 3 bases short and J 0 bases short, with 15 bases between. Germline CDR1 is SGHTA and CDR2 is FQGTGA. The CDR3 loop reads CASSLGPASSSYNEQFF. The CDR3 nucleotides read TGTGCCAGCAGCTTGGGCCCAGCTTCCAGCTCCTACAATGAGCAGTTCTTC. The full variable domain, rest sourced from reference TRBV7-3 and TRBJ2-1, is GAGVSQTPSNKVTEKGKYVELRCDPISGHTALYWYRQSLGQGPEFLIYFQGTGAADDSGLPNDRFFAVRPEGSVSTLKIQRTERGDSAVYLCASSLGPASSSYNEQFFGPGTRLTVL.

The J gene is TRBJ1-2, the V gene TRBV11-1, with TRBD1 as a possible D gene (5 bases). V lost 4 bases and J 2 bases, leaving 11 bases between the germline ends. The CDR3 consists of 14 residues. Germline V CDR1 and CDR2: SGHAT, FQDESV (reference sequence). CDR3 DNA: TGTGCCAGCAGCTCTCACGACAGAAACTATGGCTACACCTTC. Encoded protein: CASSSHDRNYGYTF.

This clone came up once. V usage is TRBV19 and J usage is TRBJ1-1, with TRBD1 identical over 8 bases. Trimming at V came to 6 bases and at J to 2 bases, leaving 8 bases not matched to a gene. Germline loops: CDR1 LNHDA, CDR2 SQIVND (reference sequence). The CDR3 contains 15 residues. The CDR3 here is CASRPTGAGNTEAFF. DNA for the CDR3: TGTGCCAGTAGACCGACAGGGGCGGGTAACACTGAAGCTTTCTTT.

The CDR3 nucleotides read TGTGCCAGCAGCCCCGGGGTCGGGGAGCTGTTTTTT. It yields the protein CASSPGVGELFF. The chain combines TRBV11-3 with TRBJ2-2; weak D call: TRBD2 (5 bases). This CDR3 contains 12 residues. V was cut by 5 bases and J by 7 bases, with 8 bases left in between. Germline V lookup: CDR1 SGHNT, CDR2 YENEEA.